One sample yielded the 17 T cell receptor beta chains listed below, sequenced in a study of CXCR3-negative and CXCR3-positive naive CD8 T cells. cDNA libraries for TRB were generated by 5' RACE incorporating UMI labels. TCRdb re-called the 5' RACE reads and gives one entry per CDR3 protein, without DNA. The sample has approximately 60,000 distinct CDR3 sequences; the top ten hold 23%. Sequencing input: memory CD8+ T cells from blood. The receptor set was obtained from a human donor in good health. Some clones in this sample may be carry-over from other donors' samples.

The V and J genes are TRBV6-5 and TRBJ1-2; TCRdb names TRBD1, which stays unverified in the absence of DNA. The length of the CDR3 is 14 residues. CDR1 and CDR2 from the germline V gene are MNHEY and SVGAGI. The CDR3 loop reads CASRPGTENYGYTF.

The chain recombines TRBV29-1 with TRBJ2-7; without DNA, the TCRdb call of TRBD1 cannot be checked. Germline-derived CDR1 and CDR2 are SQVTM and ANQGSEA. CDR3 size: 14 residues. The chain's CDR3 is CSVAGTVASYEQYF.

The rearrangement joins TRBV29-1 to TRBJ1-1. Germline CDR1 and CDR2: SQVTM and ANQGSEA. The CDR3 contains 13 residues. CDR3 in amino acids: CSVDGWGRTEAFF.

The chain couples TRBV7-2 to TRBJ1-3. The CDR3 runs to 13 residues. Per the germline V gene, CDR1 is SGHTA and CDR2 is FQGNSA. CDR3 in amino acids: CASRSGSGNTIYF.

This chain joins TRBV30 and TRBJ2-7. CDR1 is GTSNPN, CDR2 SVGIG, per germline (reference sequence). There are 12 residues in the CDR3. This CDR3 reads CAWSDSSYEQYF.

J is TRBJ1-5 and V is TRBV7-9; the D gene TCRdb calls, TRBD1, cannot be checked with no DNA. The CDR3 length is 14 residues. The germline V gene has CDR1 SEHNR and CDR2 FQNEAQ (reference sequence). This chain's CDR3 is CASTGTGSNQPQHF.

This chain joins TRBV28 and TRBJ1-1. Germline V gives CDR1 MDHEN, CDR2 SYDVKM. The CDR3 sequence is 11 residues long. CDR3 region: CASLAGSEAFF.

The CDR3 region is CAWEQGRPGNTIYF. This chain connects TRBV30 to TRBJ1-3; the TCRdb D gene call, TRBD1, has no DNA to confirm it. The CDR3 sequence is 14 residues long. CDR1 and CDR2 (germline): GTSNPN, SVGIG (reference sequence).

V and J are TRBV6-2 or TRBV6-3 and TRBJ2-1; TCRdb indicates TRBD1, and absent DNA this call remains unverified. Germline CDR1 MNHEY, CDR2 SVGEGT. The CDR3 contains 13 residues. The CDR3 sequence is CASIDIQGNEQFF.

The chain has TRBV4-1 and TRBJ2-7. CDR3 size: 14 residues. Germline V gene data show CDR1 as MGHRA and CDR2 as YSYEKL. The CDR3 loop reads CASSPVTDSYEQYF.

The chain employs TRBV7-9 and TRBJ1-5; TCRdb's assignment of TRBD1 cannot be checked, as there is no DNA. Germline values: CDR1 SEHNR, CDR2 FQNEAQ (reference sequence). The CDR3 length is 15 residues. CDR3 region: CASSLGPQGNQPQHF.

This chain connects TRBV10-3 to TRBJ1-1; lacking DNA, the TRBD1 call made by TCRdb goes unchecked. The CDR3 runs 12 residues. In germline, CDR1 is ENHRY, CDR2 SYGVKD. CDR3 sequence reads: CATRDIDPEAFF.

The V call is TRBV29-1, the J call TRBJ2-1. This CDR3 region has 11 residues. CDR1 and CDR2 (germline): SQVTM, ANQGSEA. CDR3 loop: CSVRVYNEQFF.

CDR3 sequence: CASSLALEQETQYF. V gene TRBV5-4 combines with J gene TRBJ2-5. The CDR3 is made up of 14 amino acids. CDR1 and CDR2 (germline): SGHNT, YYREEE (reference sequence).

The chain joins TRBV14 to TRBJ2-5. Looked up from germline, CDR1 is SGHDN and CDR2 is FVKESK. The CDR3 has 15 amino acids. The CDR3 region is CASSQWRRTEETQYF.

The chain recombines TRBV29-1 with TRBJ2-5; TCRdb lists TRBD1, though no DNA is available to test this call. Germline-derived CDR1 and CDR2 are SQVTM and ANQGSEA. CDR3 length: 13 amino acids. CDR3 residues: CSVVPGPPETQYF. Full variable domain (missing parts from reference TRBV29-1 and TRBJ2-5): SAVISQKPSRDICQRGTSLTIQCQVDSQVTMMFWYRQQPGQSLTLIATANQGSEATYESGFVIDKFPISRPNLTFSTLTVSNMSPEDSSIYLCSVVPGPPETQYFGPGTRLLVL.

The chain's CDR3 is CASSPRLAGGETNEQFF. V gene TRBV11-3 combines with J gene TRBJ2-1; absent DNA, TCRdb's TRBD2 call cannot be checked. Germline assignment: CDR1 SGHNT and CDR2 YENEEA. This CDR3 has 17 residues.